The present T cell receptor (beta chain) was sequenced within a study of T cells after yellow fever vaccination. This clonotype has only a few counts. Its antigen is not known. Making TCR cDNA involved 5'RACE template switching, which added UMIs and a universal primer site. TCRdb re-analysed the 5' RACE reads in MiXCR, keeping a single row per CDR3 protein. The repertoire holds 150,000 or so distinct CDR3 sequences, with approximately 9.7% as singletons. The CDR3 sequence is 16 residues long. Germline-derived CDR1 and CDR2 are MNHNS and SASEGT. Trimming took off 6 bases at V and 4 bases at J, with 18 bases between the two ends. Study-level findings and limits: Peaking faster, on day 5 versus 15, the secondary response was nonetheless weaker.

V usage is TRBV6-1 and J usage is TRBJ2-2, with D possibly TRBD2 on 8 matching bases. The sequences come from CD8+ T cells sorted from PBMCs, collected 45 days after the yellow fever booster vaccination. This sequence was found in a man aged 18 to 29 who received the YFV17D yellow fever vaccine. The CDR3 is CASSGGDREGTGELFF. The CDR3 bases are TGTGCCAGCAGCGGGGGGGACAGAGAAGGCACCGGGGAGCTGTTTTTT.